This T cell receptor (beta chain) was captured in a study of blood T cells in healthy people across ages. Sample-barcoded 5' priming and a J-beta primer mix drove a second PCR of roughly 7 to 11 cycles. Each CDR3 protein gets one entry after TCRdb re-called the 5' RACE reads with MiXCR. This table holds 600,000 or so distinct CDR3 sequences, 40% to 55% found once. J lost 1 base, V lost 5 bases, and 11 bases had no gene match. The CDR3 is made up of 17 amino acids. Germline CDR1 SGHTA, CDR2 FQGTGA. The sample consisted of blood. The receptor was isolated from a man older than 75 in good health. This chain connects TRBV7-3 to TRBJ2-1; 7 bases align to TRBD1. CDR3 amino acids: CASSLRGGRGSYNEQFF. The CDR3 DNA is TGTGCCAGCAGCCTACGGGGTGGCAGGGGGTCCTACAATGAGCAGTTCTTC.